A selection of T cell receptor beta chains follows, all from one sample in a study of blood T cell repertoires in COVID-19. Profiling relied on immunoSEQ multiplex PCR, and the TCRdb table lists in-frame clones only, not all of them. Altogether around 200,000 clones are present, less than 90% being singletons, with the ten largest covering over 15%. Sequencing used peripheral blood. These receptors were collected from a woman over 75 with active or convalescent COVID-19. Both conserved end residues are part of each CDR3. Each record gives: J gene, D gene, V gene, clone size, CDR3 DNA, CDR3 protein. D genes are given only for firm matches. Not all rows give a size; the values are once, few, many and, for expanded clones, a class.

j_gene: TRBJ2-2; d_gene: TRBD2; v_gene: TRBV24-1; abundance: few; CDR3nt: TGTGCCACCAGTGAAGGGACTAGCGGGAGTGGCACCGGGGAGCTGTTTTTT; CDR3aa: CATSEGTSGSGTGELFF
j_gene: TRBJ2-1; d_gene: NA; v_gene: TRBV30; abundance: once; CDR3nt: TGTGCCTGGAGGGGGGCTAGCGGCAATGAGCAGTTCTTC; CDR3aa: CAWRGASGNEQFF
j_gene: TRBJ2-3; d_gene: TRBD2; v_gene: TRBV7-9; abundance: NA; CDR3nt: TGTGCCAGCAGCTTAATGGTGACTAGCGACACAGATACGCAGTATTTT; CDR3aa: CASSLMVTSDTDTQYF
j_gene: TRBJ2-2; d_gene: TRBD2; v_gene: TRBV19; abundance: NA; CDR3nt: TGTGCCAGTAGTATAGTGGGACTAGGGGCCCTAGAGAACACCGGGGAGCTGTTTTTT; CDR3aa: CASSIVGLGALENTGELFF
j_gene: TRBJ2-5; d_gene: NA; v_gene: TRBV19; abundance: NA; CDR3nt: TGTGCCAGTAGCCAGGTGCTTTGGGAGACCCAGTACTTC; CDR3aa: CASSQVLWETQYF
j_gene: TRBJ1-2; d_gene: NA; v_gene: TRBV6-5; abundance: NA; CDR3nt: TGTGCCAGCAGCGCCCAACGGGATTACGGCTACACCTTC; CDR3aa: CASSAQRDYGYTF
j_gene: TRBJ1-6; d_gene: NA; v_gene: TRBV19; abundance: NA; CDR3nt: TGTGCCAGTAGTACGGACACGGGCTATAATTCACCCCTCCACTTT; CDR3aa: CASSTDTGYNSPLHF
j_gene: TRBJ1-2; d_gene: TRBD1; v_gene: TRBV11-3; abundance: NA; CDR3nt: TGTGCCAGCAGCTTAGATGGGACAGGGGAGGTCGGAGTCTACACCTTC; CDR3aa: CASSLDGTGEVGVYTF
j_gene: TRBJ2-3; d_gene: TRBD1; v_gene: TRBV3-1/TRBV3-2; abundance: NA; CDR3nt: TGTGCCAGCAGCCCGCGGGACAGGGGCCCAGATACGCAGTATTTT; CDR3aa: CASSPRDRGPDTQYF
j_gene: TRBJ2-1; d_gene: NA; v_gene: TRBV5-1; abundance: once; CDR3nt: TGCGCCAGCAGCTTGGTTCAGGGTAACAATGAGCAGTTCTTC; CDR3aa: CASSLVQGNNEQFF
j_gene: TRBJ1-4; d_gene: NA; v_gene: TRBV4-3; abundance: NA; CDR3nt: TGCGCCAGCAGCCAAGTTGGGCCTCAGGTATCGGAAAAACTGTTTTTT; CDR3aa: CASSQVGPQVSEKLFF
j_gene: TRBJ2-1; d_gene: NA; v_gene: TRBV5-6; abundance: NA; CDR3nt: TGTGCCAGCAGCTTGGATACAGGGAGAGGCAATGAGCAGTTCTTC; CDR3aa: CASSLDTGRGNEQFF
j_gene: TRBJ2-1; d_gene: TRBD2; v_gene: TRBV10-2; abundance: NA; CDR3nt: TGCGCCAGCAAGCGGGGGGGCGGCCCCGATGAGCAGTTCTTC; CDR3aa: CASKRGGGPDEQFF
j_gene: TRBJ1-2; d_gene: TRBD1; v_gene: TRBV18; abundance: NA; CDR3nt: TGTGCCAGCTCACCTGGGACAGGGAAAGACTATGGCTACACCTTC; CDR3aa: CASSPGTGKDYGYTF
j_gene: TRBJ1-4; d_gene: NA; v_gene: TRBV6-6; abundance: NA; CDR3nt: TGTGCCAGCAGGGGGGCGCTGGGTAATGAAAAACTGTTTTTT; CDR3aa: CASRGALGNEKLFF
j_gene: TRBJ1-1; d_gene: NA; v_gene: TRBV19; abundance: NA; CDR3nt: TGTGCCAGTAGTTTCGGGGGGAGTGGCACTGAAGCTTTCTTT; CDR3aa: CASSFGGSGTEAFF
j_gene: TRBJ1-6; d_gene: TRBD1; v_gene: TRBV3-1/TRBV3-2; abundance: once; CDR3nt: TGTGCCAGCAGCCTCTCACCTGGACAGGGTAATTCACCCCTCCACTTT; CDR3aa: CASSLSPGQGNSPLHF
j_gene: TRBJ2-1; d_gene: NA; v_gene: TRBV7-2; abundance: once; CDR3nt: TGTGCCAGCAGCTCCAGGGAAAGCAATGAGCAGTTCTTC; CDR3aa: CASSSRESNEQFF
j_gene: TRBJ2-6; d_gene: NA; v_gene: TRBV6-6; abundance: NA; CDR3nt: TGTGCCAGCAGTTACTTTCAGGCTGGGGCCAACGTCCTGACTTTC; CDR3aa: CASSYFQAGANVLTF
j_gene: TRBJ1-3; d_gene: NA; v_gene: TRBV11-2; abundance: NA; CDR3nt: TGTGCCAGCAGCATGCCTGTAGATTCAAGAAACACCATATATTTT; CDR3aa: CASSMPVDSRNTIYF
j_gene: TRBJ2-1; d_gene: NA; v_gene: TRBV3-1/TRBV3-2; abundance: NA; CDR3nt: TGTGCCAGCAGCCAAGGGCATTATGGGCAGTTCTTC; CDR3aa: CASSQGHYGQFF
j_gene: TRBJ1-1; d_gene: TRBD1; v_gene: TRBV11-3; abundance: NA; CDR3nt: TGTGCCAGCAGCTCCCGGACAGGGGGCACTGAAGCTTTCTTT; CDR3aa: CASSSRTGGTEAFF
j_gene: TRBJ2-2; d_gene: TRBD1; v_gene: TRBV9; abundance: NA; CDR3nt: TGTGCCAGCAGTTATAGGACAGGTGGGCCCGGGGAGCTGTTTTTT; CDR3aa: CASSYRTGGPGELFF
j_gene: TRBJ1-4; d_gene: NA; v_gene: TRBV25-1; abundance: NA; CDR3nt: TGTGCCAGCAGCTCGGGGGGTTTTAATGAAAAACTGTTTTTT; CDR3aa: CASSSGGFNEKLFF
j_gene: TRBJ2-7; d_gene: TRBD2; v_gene: TRBV7-9; abundance: NA; CDR3nt: TGTGCCAGCAGCTTAACCGGACTAGCAGGCGAGCAGTACTTC; CDR3aa: CASSLTGLAGEQYF
j_gene: TRBJ2-5; d_gene: TRBD2; v_gene: TRBV9; abundance: NA; CDR3nt: TGTGCCAGCAGCGTCGCGGGGGGGCAAGAGACCCAGTACTTC; CDR3aa: CASSVAGGQETQYF
j_gene: TRBJ2-7; d_gene: TRBD2; v_gene: TRBV6-6; abundance: NA; CDR3nt: TGTGCCGGGAGGACTAGCGGTACCTACGAGCAGTACTTC; CDR3aa: CAGRTSGTYEQYF
j_gene: TRBJ2-7; d_gene: TRBD2; v_gene: TRBV10-2; abundance: NA; CDR3nt: TGCGCCAGCAGGCGCCGAAGCGGGAGCATCGAGCAGTACTTC; CDR3aa: CASRRRSGSIEQYF
j_gene: TRBJ2-7; d_gene: TRBD1; v_gene: TRBV2; abundance: NA; CDR3nt: TGTGCCAGCCGGGACAGGGGGGTGGTCGAGCAGTACTTC; CDR3aa: CASRDRGVVEQYF
j_gene: TRBJ1-1; d_gene: TRBD1; v_gene: TRBV7-8; abundance: NA; CDR3nt: TGTGCCAGCAGGGACGGACAGGGGGCGCCTGAAGCTTTCTTT; CDR3aa: CASRDGQGAPEAFF
j_gene: TRBJ2-7; d_gene: TRBD1; v_gene: TRBV30; abundance: few; CDR3nt: TGTGCCTGGAGCAAGGGACAGGGGACCGAGCAGTACTTC; CDR3aa: CAWSKGQGTEQYF
j_gene: TRBJ2-2; d_gene: TRBD1; v_gene: TRBV10-3; abundance: NA; CDR3nt: TGTGCCATCAGAGGAACAGGGGCAAACACCGGGGAGCTGTTTTTT; CDR3aa: CAIRGTGANTGELFF
j_gene: TRBJ1-1; d_gene: TRBD1; v_gene: TRBV6-5; abundance: NA; CDR3nt: TGTGCCAGCAGTTATCCCGGACAGGGGGCGGACACTGAAGCTTTCTTT; CDR3aa: CASSYPGQGADTEAFF
j_gene: TRBJ2-7; d_gene: TRBD2; v_gene: TRBV30; abundance: NA; CDR3nt: TGTGCCTGGAGGCCTCATATGAGGGCTAGCGGGGGTGGCGACGAGCAGTACTTC; CDR3aa: CAWRPHMRASGGGDEQYF
j_gene: TRBJ2-3; d_gene: TRBD2; v_gene: TRBV30; abundance: few; CDR3nt: TGTGCCTGGAGGGGAAGGATTGGGCTAGCGGGGGGGCGCACAGATACGCAGTATTTT; CDR3aa: CAWRGRIGLAGGRTDTQYF
j_gene: TRBJ2-1; d_gene: NA; v_gene: TRBV20-1; abundance: NA; CDR3nt: TGCAGTGCTGGTGTAGCGCGCAATGAGCAGTTCTTC; CDR3aa: CSAGVARNEQFF
j_gene: TRBJ2-3; d_gene: TRBD2; v_gene: TRBV18; abundance: NA; CDR3nt: TGTGCCAGCTCTCCTTTCGGGGGGGGCGCTGGCACAGATACGCAGTATTTT; CDR3aa: CASSPFGGGAGTDTQYF
j_gene: TRBJ1-3; d_gene: NA; v_gene: TRBV9; abundance: few; CDR3nt: TGTGCCAGCAGCGTAGGGGCCCGAGTTGGAAACACCATATATTTT; CDR3aa: CASSVGARVGNTIYF
j_gene: TRBJ2-1; d_gene: NA; v_gene: TRBV7-2; abundance: few; CDR3nt: TGTGCCAGCAGCTTTGAGGGGGGGCCCCACAATGAGCAGTTCTTC; CDR3aa: CASSFEGGPHNEQFF
j_gene: TRBJ2-3; d_gene: NA; v_gene: TRBV30; abundance: once; CDR3nt: TGTGCCTTTTCAAAACGGAGCACAGATACGCAGTATTTT; CDR3aa: CAFSKRSTDTQYF
j_gene: TRBJ2-6; d_gene: TRBD1; v_gene: TRBV7-2; abundance: NA; CDR3nt: TGTGCCAGCAGCTTAGTTGGGACAGGTAGCATCTCTGGGGCCAACGTCCTGACTTTC; CDR3aa: CASSLVGTGSISGANVLTF
j_gene: TRBJ1-4; d_gene: NA; v_gene: TRBV5-8; abundance: NA; CDR3nt: TGTGCCAGCAGCTTTGACAGGACTGCAACTAATGAAAAACTGTTTTTT; CDR3aa: CASSFDRTATNEKLFF
j_gene: TRBJ2-2; d_gene: NA; v_gene: TRBV11-3; abundance: NA; CDR3nt: TGTGCCAGCAGCAACCGGGAGGAGCTGTTTTTT; CDR3aa: CASSNREELFF
j_gene: TRBJ1-3; d_gene: TRBD1; v_gene: TRBV6-5; abundance: NA; CDR3nt: TGTGCCAGCATCGGCAGGGGGCCCGGAAACACCATATATTTT; CDR3aa: CASIGRGPGNTIYF
j_gene: TRBJ2-7; d_gene: NA; v_gene: TRBV5-3; abundance: NA; CDR3nt: TGTGCCAGAAGCAGGGCCGGGGACGAGCAGTACTTC; CDR3aa: CARSRAGDEQYF
j_gene: TRBJ2-7; d_gene: TRBD1; v_gene: TRBV10-1; abundance: NA; CDR3nt: TGCGCCAGCATACTTCCGGGACAGGGTTTCTACGAGCAGTACTTC; CDR3aa: CASILPGQGFYEQYF
j_gene: TRBJ2-3; d_gene: TRBD1; v_gene: TRBV12-3/TRBV12-4; abundance: NA; CDR3nt: TGTGCCAGCGGTGGACAGGGAGCAGATACGCAGTATTTT; CDR3aa: CASGGQGADTQYF
j_gene: TRBJ2-1; d_gene: NA; v_gene: TRBV7-6; abundance: once; CDR3nt: TGTGCCAGCAGCTTAGCGGGCAGTTCCTACAATGAGCAGTTCTTC; CDR3aa: CASSLAGSSYNEQFF
j_gene: TRBJ1-5; d_gene: NA; v_gene: TRBV6-5; abundance: NA; CDR3nt: TGTGCCAGCAGTAAGACAGGACTTAGCAATCAGCCCCAGCATTTT; CDR3aa: CASSKTGLSNQPQHF
j_gene: TRBJ2-2; d_gene: TRBD2; v_gene: TRBV4-2; abundance: NA; CDR3nt: TGTGCCAGCAGCCCCCTTGCGGGGGGGCGTGGGGAGCTGTTTTTT; CDR3aa: CASSPLAGGRGELFF
j_gene: TRBJ1-5; d_gene: NA; v_gene: TRBV19; abundance: NA; CDR3nt: TGTGCCAGTAGTACAGGTGGGGGGGTGTTCGGCAATCAGCCCCAGCATTTT; CDR3aa: CASSTGGGVFGNQPQHF
j_gene: TRBJ2-7; d_gene: TRBD2; v_gene: TRBV5-6; abundance: NA; CDR3nt: TGTGCCAGCAGCTTGGCGACTAGCGGGAGATTCGTCGAGCAGTACTTC; CDR3aa: CASSLATSGRFVEQYF